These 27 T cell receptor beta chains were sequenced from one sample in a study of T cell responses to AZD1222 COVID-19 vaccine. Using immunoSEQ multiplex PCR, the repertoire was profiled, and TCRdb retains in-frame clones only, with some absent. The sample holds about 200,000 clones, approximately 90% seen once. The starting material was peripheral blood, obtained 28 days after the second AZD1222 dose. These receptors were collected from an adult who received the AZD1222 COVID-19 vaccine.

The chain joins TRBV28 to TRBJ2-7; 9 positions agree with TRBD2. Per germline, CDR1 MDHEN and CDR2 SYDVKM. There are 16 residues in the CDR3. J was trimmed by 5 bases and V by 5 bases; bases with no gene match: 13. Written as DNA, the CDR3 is TGTGCCAGCAGTGACAATAAATGGACTAGCGCCCACGAGCAGTACTTC. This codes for CASSDNKWTSAHEQYF.

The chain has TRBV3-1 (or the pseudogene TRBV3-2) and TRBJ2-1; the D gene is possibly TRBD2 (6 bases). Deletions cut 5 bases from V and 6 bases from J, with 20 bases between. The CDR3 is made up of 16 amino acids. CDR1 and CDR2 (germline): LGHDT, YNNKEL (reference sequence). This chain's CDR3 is CASSRRLRGTGNEQFF. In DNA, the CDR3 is TGTGCCAGCAGCAGGCGCTTGCGCGGGACTGGCAATGAGCAGTTCTTC.

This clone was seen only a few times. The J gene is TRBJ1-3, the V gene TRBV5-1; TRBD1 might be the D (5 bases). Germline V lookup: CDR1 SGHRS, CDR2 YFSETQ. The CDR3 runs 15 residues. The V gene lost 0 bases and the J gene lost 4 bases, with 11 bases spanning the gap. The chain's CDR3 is CASSLAGTGGNTIYF. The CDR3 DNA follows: TGCGCCAGCAGCTTGGCCGGTACAGGAGGAAACACCATATATTTT.

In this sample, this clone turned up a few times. The CDR3 spells CAWSVGQGAREPQHF. In DNA, the CDR3 is TGTGCCTGGAGTGTAGGACAGGGGGCGAGGGAGCCCCAGCATTTT. The V gene is TRBV30, the J gene TRBJ1-5, with 11 bases identical to TRBD1. This CDR3 comprises 15 residues. CDR1 GTSNPN and CDR2 SVGIG come from the germline V gene (reference sequence). The J segment lost 8 bases and the V segment lost 0 bases, leaving 6 bases of the junction unmatched.

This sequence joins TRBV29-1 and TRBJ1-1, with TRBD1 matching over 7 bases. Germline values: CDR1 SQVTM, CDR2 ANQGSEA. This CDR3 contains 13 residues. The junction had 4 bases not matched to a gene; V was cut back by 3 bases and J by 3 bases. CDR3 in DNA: TGCAGCGTTGACAGGGGGAGGGACACTGAAGCTTTCTTT. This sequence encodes CSVDRGRDTEAFF.

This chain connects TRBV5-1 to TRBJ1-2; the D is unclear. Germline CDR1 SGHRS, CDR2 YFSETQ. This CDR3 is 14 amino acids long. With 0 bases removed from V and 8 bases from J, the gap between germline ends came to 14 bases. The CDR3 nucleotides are TGCGCCAGCAGCTTGGTGACCTCCCTGCGAGGCTACACCTTC. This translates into CASSLVTSLRGYTF.

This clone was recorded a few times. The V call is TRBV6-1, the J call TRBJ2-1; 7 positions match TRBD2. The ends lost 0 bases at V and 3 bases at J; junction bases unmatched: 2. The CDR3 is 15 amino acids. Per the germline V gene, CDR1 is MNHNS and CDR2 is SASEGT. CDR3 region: CASSEAGLGYNEQFF. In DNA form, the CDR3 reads TGTGCCAGCAGTGAAGCAGGACTAGGCTACAATGAGCAGTTCTTC.

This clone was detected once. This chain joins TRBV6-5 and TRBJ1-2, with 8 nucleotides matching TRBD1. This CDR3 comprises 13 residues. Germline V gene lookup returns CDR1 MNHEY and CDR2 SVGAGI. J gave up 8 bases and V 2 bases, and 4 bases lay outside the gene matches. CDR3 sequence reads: CASSYDRGRGYTF. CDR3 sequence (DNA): TGTGCCAGCAGTTACGACAGGGGTCGGGGCTACACCTTC.

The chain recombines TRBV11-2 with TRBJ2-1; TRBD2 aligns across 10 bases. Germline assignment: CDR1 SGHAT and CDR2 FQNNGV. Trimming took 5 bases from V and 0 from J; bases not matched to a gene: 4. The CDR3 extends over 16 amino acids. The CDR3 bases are TGTGCCAGCAGCCCCCGGACTAGCGGCTCCTACAATGAGCAGTTCTTC. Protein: CASSPRTSGSYNEQFF.

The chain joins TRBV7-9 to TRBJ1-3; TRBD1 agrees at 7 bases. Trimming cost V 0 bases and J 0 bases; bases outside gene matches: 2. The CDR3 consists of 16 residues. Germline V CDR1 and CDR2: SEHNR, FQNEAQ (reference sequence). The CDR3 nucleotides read TGTGCCAGCAGCTTAGCGGGACAGTACTCTGGAAACACCATATATTTT. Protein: CASSLAGQYSGNTIYF.

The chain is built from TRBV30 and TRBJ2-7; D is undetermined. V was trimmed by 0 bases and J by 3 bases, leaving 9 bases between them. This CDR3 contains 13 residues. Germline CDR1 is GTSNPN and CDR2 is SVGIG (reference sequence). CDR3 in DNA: TGTGCCTGGAGTGTACTACTCAGCTACGAGCAGTACTTC. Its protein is CAWSVLLSYEQYF.

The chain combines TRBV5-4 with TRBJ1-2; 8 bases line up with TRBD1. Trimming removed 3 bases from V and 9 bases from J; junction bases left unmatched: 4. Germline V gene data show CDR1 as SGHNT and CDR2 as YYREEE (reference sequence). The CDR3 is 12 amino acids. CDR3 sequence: CASSSDRARYTF. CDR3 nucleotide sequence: TGTGCCAGCAGCTCGGACAGGGCGCGCTACACCTTC. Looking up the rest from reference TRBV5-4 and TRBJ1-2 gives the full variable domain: ETGVTQSPTHLIKTRGQQVTLRCSSQSGHNTVSWYQQALGQGPQFIFQYYREEENGRGNFPPRFSGLQFPNYSSELNVNALELDDSALYLCASSSDRARYTFGSGTRLTVV.

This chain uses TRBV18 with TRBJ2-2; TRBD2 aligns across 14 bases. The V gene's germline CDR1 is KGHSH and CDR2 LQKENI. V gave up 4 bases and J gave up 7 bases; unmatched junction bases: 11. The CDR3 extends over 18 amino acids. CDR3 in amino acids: CASSLLTSGRAAGGELFF. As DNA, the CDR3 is TGTGCCAGCTCACTCCTGACTAGCGGGAGGGCCGCCGGCGGGGAGCTGTTTTTT.

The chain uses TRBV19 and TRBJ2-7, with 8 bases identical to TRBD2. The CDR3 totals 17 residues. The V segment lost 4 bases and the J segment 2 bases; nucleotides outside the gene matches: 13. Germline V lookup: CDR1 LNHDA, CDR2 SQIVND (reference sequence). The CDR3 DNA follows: TGTGCCAGTAGTACTGGGCCCGGGAGGGCCGGTACCTACGAGCAGTACTTC. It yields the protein CASSTGPGRAGTYEQYF.

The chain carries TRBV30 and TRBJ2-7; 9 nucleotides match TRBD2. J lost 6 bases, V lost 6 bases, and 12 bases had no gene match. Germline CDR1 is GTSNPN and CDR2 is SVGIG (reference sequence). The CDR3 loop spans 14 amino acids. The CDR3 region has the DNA TGTGCCTGTCGGGGGCGGGAGGGGATAGGCGAGCAGTACTTC. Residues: CACRGREGIGEQYF.

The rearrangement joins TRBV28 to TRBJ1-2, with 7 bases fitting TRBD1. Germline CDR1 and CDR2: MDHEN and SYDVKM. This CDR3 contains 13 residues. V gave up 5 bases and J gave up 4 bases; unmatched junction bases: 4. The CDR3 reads CASSLRGLYGYTF. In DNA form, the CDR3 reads TGTGCCAGCAGTCTGAGGGGGCTCTATGGCTACACCTTC.

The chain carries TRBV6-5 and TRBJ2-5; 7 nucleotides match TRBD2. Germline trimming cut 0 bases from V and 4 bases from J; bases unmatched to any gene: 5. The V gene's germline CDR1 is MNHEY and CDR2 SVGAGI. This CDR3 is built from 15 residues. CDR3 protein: CASSYSKGRGETQYF. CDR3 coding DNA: TGTGCCAGCAGTTACTCGAAAGGGAGGGGAGAGACCCAGTACTTC.

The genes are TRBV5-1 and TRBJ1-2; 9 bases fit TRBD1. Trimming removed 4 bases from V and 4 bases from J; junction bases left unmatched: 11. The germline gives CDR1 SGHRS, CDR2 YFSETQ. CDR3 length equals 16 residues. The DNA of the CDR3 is TGCGCCAGCAGCGCCGACCGGGACAGGGCGAGCTATGGCTACACCTTC. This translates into CASSADRDRASYGYTF.

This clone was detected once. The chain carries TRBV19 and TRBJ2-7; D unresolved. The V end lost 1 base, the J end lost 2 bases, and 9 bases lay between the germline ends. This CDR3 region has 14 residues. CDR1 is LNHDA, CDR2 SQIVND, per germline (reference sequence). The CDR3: CASSIAGFAYEQYF. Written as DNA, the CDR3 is TGTGCCAGTAGTATAGCGGGCTTCGCCTACGAGCAGTACTTC.

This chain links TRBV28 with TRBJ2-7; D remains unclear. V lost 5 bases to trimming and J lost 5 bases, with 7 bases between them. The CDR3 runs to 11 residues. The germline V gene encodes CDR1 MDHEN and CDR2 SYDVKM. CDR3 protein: CASSGLDEQYF. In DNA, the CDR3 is TGTGCCAGCAGTGGGCTTGACGAGCAGTACTTC.

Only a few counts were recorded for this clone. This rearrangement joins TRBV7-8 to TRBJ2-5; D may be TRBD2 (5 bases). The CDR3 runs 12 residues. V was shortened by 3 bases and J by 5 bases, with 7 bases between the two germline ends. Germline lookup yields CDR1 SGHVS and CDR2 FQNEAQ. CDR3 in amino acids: CASSFSGETQYF. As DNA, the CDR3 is TGTGCCAGCAGCTTCTCGGGGGAGACCCAGTACTTC.

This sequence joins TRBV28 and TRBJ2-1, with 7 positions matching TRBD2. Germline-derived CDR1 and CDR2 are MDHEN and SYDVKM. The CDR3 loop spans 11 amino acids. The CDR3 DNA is TGTGTCTCCGGGGGGATATTTGAGCAGTTCTTC. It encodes CVSGGIFEQFF.

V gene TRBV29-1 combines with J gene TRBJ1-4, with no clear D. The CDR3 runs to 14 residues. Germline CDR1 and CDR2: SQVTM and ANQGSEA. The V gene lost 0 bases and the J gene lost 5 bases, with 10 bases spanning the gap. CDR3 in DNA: TGCAGCGTTGAAGATCTTCCAGGCAATGAAAAACTGTTTTTT. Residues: CSVEDLPGNEKLFF.

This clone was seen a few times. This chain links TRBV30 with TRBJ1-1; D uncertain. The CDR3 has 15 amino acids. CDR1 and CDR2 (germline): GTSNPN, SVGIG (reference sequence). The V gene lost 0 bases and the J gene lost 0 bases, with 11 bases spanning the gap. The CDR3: CAWSVLRVVNTEAFF. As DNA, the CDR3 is TGTGCCTGGAGTGTACTGAGGGTGGTGAACACTGAAGCTTTCTTT. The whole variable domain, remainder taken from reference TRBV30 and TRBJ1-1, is SQTIHQWPATLVQPVGSPLSLECTVEGTSNPNLYWYRQAAGRGLQLLFYSVGIGQISSEVPQNLSASRPQDRQFILSSKKLLLSDSGFYLCAWSVLRVVNTEAFFGQGTRLTVV.

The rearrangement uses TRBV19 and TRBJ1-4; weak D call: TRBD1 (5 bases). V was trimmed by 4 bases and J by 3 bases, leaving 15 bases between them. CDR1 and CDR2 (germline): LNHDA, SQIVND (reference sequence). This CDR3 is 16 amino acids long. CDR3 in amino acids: CASSNLPGTANEKLFF. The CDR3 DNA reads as TGTGCCAGTAGTAACCTCCCCGGGACGGCTAATGAAAAACTGTTTTTT.

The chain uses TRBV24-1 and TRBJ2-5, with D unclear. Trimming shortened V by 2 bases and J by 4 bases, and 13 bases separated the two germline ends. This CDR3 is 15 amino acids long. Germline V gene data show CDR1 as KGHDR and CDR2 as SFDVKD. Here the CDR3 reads CATSDSRLGVETQYF. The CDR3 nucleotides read TGTGCCACCAGTGATTCCCGACTGGGTGTAGAGACCCAGTACTTC.

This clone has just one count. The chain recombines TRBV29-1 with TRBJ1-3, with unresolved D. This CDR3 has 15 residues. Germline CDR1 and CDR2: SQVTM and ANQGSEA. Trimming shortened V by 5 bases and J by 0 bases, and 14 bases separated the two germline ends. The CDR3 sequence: CSVKRIFDSGNTIYF. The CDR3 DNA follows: TGCAGCGTTAAAAGGATTTTCGACTCTGGAAACACCATATATTTT. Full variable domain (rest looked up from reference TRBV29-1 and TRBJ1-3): SAVISQKPSRDICQRGTSLTIQCQVDSQVTMMFWYRQQPGQSLTLIATANQGSEATYESGFVIDKFPISRPNLTFSTLTVSNMSPEDSSIYLCSVKRIFDSGNTIYFGEGSWLTVV.